The clone carrying this T cell receptor beta chain was counted between two and nine times. The sample is drawn from a study of blood T cell repertoires in COVID-19. This CDR3 has 14 amino acids. CDR1 LNHDA and CDR2 SQIVND come from the germline V gene (reference sequence). Trimming shortened V by 3 bases and J by 2 bases, and 7 bases separated the two germline ends. The assay was immunoSEQ multiplex PCR, and TCRdb's table has in-frame clones only and misses some. The sample holds about 170,000 clones, 70% to 90% seen once. The chain has TRBV19 and TRBJ2-2; D is undetermined. This TCR came from a man aged 35 to 55 who had recovered from COVID-19. Sequenced sample: peripheral blood. As DNA, the CDR3 is TGTGCCAGTAGTATGGCGGTAAACACCGGGGAGCTGTTTTTT. This codes for CASSMAVNTGELFF.